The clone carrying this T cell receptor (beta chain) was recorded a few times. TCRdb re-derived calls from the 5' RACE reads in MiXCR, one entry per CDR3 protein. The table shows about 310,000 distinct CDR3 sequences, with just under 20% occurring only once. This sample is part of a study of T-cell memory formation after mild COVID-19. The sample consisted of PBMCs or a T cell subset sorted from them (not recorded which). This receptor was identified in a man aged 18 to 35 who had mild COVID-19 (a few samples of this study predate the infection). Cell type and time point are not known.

The CDR3 sequence: CASSFGDSMNTEAFF. CDR3 coding DNA: TGCGCCAGCAGCTTTGGGGACAGTATGAACACTGAAGCTTTCTTT. The V and J genes are TRBV5-1 and TRBJ1-1, with TRBD1 matching 7 bases. From germline, CDR1 is SGHRS and CDR2 YFSETQ. Germline trimming cut 2 bases from V and 0 bases from J; bases unmatched to any gene: 4. The CDR3 totals 15 residues. The whole variable domain, remainder taken from reference TRBV5-1 and TRBJ1-1, is KAGVTQTPRYLIKTRGQQVTLSCSPISGHRSVSWYQQTPGQGLQFLFEYFSETQRNKGNFPGRFSGRQFSNSRSEMNVSTLELGDSALYLCASSFGDSMNTEAFFGQGTRLTVV.